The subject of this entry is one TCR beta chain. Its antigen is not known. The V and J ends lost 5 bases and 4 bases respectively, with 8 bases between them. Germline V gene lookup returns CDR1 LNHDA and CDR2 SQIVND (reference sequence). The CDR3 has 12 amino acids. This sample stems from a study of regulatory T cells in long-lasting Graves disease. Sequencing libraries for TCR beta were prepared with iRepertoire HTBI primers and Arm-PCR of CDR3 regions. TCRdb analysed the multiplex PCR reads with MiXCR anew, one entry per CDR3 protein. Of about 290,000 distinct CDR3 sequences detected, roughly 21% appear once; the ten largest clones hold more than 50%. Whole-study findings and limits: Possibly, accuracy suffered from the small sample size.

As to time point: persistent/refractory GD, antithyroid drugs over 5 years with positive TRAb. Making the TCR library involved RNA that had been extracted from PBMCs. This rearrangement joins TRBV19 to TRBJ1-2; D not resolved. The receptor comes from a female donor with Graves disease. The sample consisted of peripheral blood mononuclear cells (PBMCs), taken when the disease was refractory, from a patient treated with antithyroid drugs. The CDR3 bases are TGTGCCAGTAGTGGGGATGTCTATGGCTACACCTTC. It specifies CASSGDVYGYTF.